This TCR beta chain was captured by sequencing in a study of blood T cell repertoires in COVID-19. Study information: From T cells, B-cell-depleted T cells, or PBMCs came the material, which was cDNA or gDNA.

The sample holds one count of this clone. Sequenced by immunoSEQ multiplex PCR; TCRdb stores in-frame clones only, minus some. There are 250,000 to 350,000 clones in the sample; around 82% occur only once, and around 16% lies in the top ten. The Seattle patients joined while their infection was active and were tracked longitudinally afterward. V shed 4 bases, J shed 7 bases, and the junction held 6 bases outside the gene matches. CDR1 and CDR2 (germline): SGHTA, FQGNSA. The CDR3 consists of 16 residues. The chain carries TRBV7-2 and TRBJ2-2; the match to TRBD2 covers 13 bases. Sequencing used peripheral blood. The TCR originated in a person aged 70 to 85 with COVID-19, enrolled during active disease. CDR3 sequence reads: CASSWTSGSSGGELFF. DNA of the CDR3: TGTGCCAGCAGCTGGACTAGCGGGAGTTCTGGCGGGGAGCTGTTTTTT.